This TCR beta chain emerged from a study of blood T cells in healthy people across ages. Trimming removed 4 bases from V and 8 bases from J, with 17 bases in between. CDR1 is MGHRA, CDR2 YSYEKL, per germline. The CDR3 runs 14 residues. Then a second PCR, running roughly 7 to 11 cycles, was carried out with a sample-barcoded 5' primer and a J-beta primer mix. TCRdb recomputed calls from the 5' RACE reads with MiXCR, one row per CDR3 protein. The table lists about a million distinct CDR3 sequences, 45% to 50% of them singletons, with under 15% in the top ten. The sequencing input was blood. The chain is built from TRBV4-1 and TRBJ1-2; D uncertain. This sequence originates from a young man in good health. The CDR3 here is CASSPTWASTGYTF. The CDR3 DNA follows: TGCGCCAGCAGCCCCACTTGGGCCAGTACGGGCTACACCTTC.